The present T cell receptor (beta chain) was sequenced within a study of blood T cell repertoires in COVID-19. V was clipped by 3 bases and J by 8 bases; unmatched bases: 7. The CDR3 consists of 14 residues. Germline V gene data show CDR1 as MDHEN and CDR2 as SYDVKM. The data were produced by immunoSEQ multiplex PCR, yet TCRdb's version contains in-frame clones alone and is incomplete. The table lists roughly 160,000 clones, approximately 88% of them singletons. The sequence came from a woman in her fifties or sixties with acute or convalescent COVID-19. Sequencing used peripheral blood. V and J are TRBV28 and TRBJ1-5, with 7 positions matching TRBD1. CDR3 nucleotide sequence: TGTGCCAGCAGTTTGCGCAGGGGGTCGGAGCCCCAGCATTTT. Encoded protein: CASSLRRGSEPQHF.